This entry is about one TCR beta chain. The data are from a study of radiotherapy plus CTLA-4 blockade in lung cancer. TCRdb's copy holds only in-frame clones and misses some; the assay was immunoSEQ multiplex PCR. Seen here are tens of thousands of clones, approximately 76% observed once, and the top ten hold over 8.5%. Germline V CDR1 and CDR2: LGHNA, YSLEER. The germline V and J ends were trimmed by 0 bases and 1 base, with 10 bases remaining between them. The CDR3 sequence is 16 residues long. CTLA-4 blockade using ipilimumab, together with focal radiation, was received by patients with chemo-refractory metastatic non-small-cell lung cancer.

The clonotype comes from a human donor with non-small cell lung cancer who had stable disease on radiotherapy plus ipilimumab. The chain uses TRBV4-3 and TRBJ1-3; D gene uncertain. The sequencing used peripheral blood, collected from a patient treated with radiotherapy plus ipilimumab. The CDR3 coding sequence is TGCGCCAGCAGCCAAGACGCCAGCGGGTCTGGAAACACCATATATTTT. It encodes CASSQDASGSGNTIYF.